The 5 T cell receptor beta chains given below trace back to one sample, sequenced in a study of HIV-infected patients and healthy controls. One entry per CDR3 protein, called by TCRdb with MiXCR from the 5' RACE reads. This sample has tens of thousands of distinct CDR3 sequences, with about 19% found just once. Sample: CD4+ T cells from blood. The receptors here all came from a human donor in good health.

This clonotype was recorded many times. This chain joins TRBV6-5 and TRBJ2-4; the D is unclear. This CDR3 spans 14 amino acids. Germline CDR1 reads MNHEY; CDR2 reads SVGAGI. V gave up 6 bases and J gave up 1 base, with 10 bases separating them. The CDR3 region has the DNA TGTGCCAGCAGACCCGCCTTGGCCAAAAACATTCAGTACTTC. Translated, it gives CASRPALAKNIQYF.

The chain employs TRBV20-1 and TRBJ2-3, with D possibly being TRBD2 (5 bases). The CDR3 sequence is 14 residues long. Per germline, CDR1 DFQATT and CDR2 SNEGSKA (reference sequence). The V and J ends lost 5 bases and 1 base respectively, with 13 bases between them. The CDR3 here is CSARAGDGTDTQYF. CDR3 DNA sequence: TGCAGTGCTCGCGCCGGGGATGGCACAGATACGCAGTATTTT.

This chain joins TRBV12-3 or TRBV12-4 and TRBJ2-1; D is unclear. Trimming took off 3 bases at V and 10 bases at J, with 10 bases between the two ends. The CDR3 is made up of 12 amino acids. DNA for the CDR3: TGTGCCAGCAGTTTTTTCCCGTCGGAGCAGTTCTTC. Protein product: CASSFFPSEQFF.

This clonotype was counted a few times. The rearrangement links TRBV20-1 to TRBJ1-4; D not certain. Germline V gene data show CDR1 as DFQATT and CDR2 as SNEGSKA (reference sequence). Trimming cost V 0 bases and J 0 bases, with 8 bases left between them. The CDR3 has 15 amino acids. The CDR3 here is CSARDSESTNEKLFF. Here the CDR3 DNA reads TGCAGTGCTAGAGACTCGGAATCAACTAATGAAAAACTGTTTTTT.

There are a few counts of this clonotype. The chain carries TRBV6-6 and TRBJ1-1; 11 bases align to TRBD1. The CDR3 has 15 residues. The V and J ends lost 5 bases and 5 bases, in that order; junction bases with no gene match: 7. Germline lookup yields CDR1 MNHNY and CDR2 SVGAGI (reference sequence). In DNA, the CDR3 is TGTGCCAGCAGTCAACCCGGACAGGGGGCGACTGAAGCTTTCTTT. It yields the protein CASSQPGQGATEAFF.